These 29 T cell receptor beta chains share one sample of origin, sequenced in a study of blood T cell repertoires in COVID-19. Sequencing was performed with immunoSEQ multiplex PCR; in TCRdb, only in-frame clones are kept and a portion is missing. This table has fewer than 500,000 clones, around 89% appearing once. Specimen: peripheral blood. These receptors all come from a woman aged 25 to 39 with acute or convalescent COVID-19.

The V call is TRBV9, the J call TRBJ1-4; 9 bases are shared with TRBD1. CDR3 size: 14 residues. Germline lookup yields CDR1 SGDLS and CDR2 YYNGEE. Trimming removed 0 bases from V and 8 bases from J; junction bases left unmatched: 2. The CDR3 bases are TGTGCCAGCAGCGTAGGACAGGGGGGAGAAAAACTGTTTTTT. It translates to CASSVGQGGEKLFF.

This sequence joins TRBV27 and TRBJ2-2, with TRBD1 identical over 7 bases. Germline V CDR1 and CDR2: MNHEY, SMNVEV (reference sequence). The CDR3 is 15 residues long. The trim removed 5 bases at V and 6 bases at J, leaving 9 bases unmatched. Here the CDR3 DNA reads TGTGCCAGCAGTCCCGGGACAGACAACGCCGGGGAGCTGTTTTTT. Translated: CASSPGTDNAGELFF.

This clone was seen once. The chain combines TRBV3-1 (or the pseudogene TRBV3-2) with TRBJ2-7; 14 bases line up with TRBD2. J lost 6 bases, V lost 1 base, and 2 bases had no gene match. Per germline, CDR1 LGHDT and CDR2 YNNKEL (reference sequence). The CDR3 sequence is 15 residues long. Here the CDR3 reads CASSQVGLAGVEQYF. The CDR3 DNA follows: TGTGCCAGCAGCCAAGTGGGACTAGCGGGGGTCGAGCAGTACTTC.

This chain connects TRBV2 to TRBJ2-5; D is perhaps TRBD2 (5 bases). CDR1 is SNHLY and CDR2 is FYNNEI in the germline V gene. This CDR3 has 13 amino acids. Trimming took off 1 base at V and 3 bases at J, with 6 bases between the two ends. The chain's CDR3 is CASSEELEETQYF. CDR3 DNA: TGTGCCAGCAGTGAAGAACTAGAAGAGACCCAGTACTTC.

The chain uses TRBV15 and TRBJ2-3; D is perhaps TRBD1 (6 bases). This CDR3 spans 15 amino acids. Germline CDR1 LNHNV, CDR2 YYDKDF (reference sequence). The V and J ends lost 0 bases and 3 bases respectively, with 10 bases between them. CDR3 in DNA: TGTGCCACCAGCAGAGAACGGACAGTTACAGATACGCAGTATTTT. Its translation: CATSRERTVTDTQYF.

V usage is TRBV30 and J usage is TRBJ1-4; possible D gene TRBD1, 5 bases. V was cut by 3 bases and J by 0 bases, with 11 bases left in between. This CDR3 has 15 residues. Germline loops: CDR1 GTSNPN, CDR2 SVGIG (reference sequence). CDR3 in DNA: TGTGCCTGGAGGAAGCCGGGGGCAACTAATGAAAAACTGTTTTTT. It is translated as CAWRKPGATNEKLFF.

V gene TRBV5-6 combines with J gene TRBJ1-1; D not resolved. Germline V gene data show CDR1 as SGHDT and CDR2 as YYEEEE. V dropped 4 bases and J dropped 1 base, with 5 bases sitting between them. The CDR3 covers 12 residues. The CDR3 is CASSHPNTEAFF. The CDR3 DNA reads TGTGCCAGCAGCCATCCGAACACTGAAGCTTTCTTT.

This clone was observed a single time. The rearrangement uses TRBV9 and TRBJ2-1; weak D call: TRBD2 (7 bases). The CDR3 loop spans 13 amino acids. V was clipped by 3 bases and J by 9 bases, with 13 bases between them. The germline V gene encodes CDR1 SGDLS and CDR2 YYNGEE. The CDR3 reads CASSAGGATEQFF. The DNA for the CDR3 is TGTGCCAGCAGCGCTGGGGGGGCGACTGAGCAGTTCTTC. Filled out from reference TRBV9 and TRBJ2-1, the complete variable domain reads DSGVTQTPKHLITATGQRVTLRCSPRSGDLSVYWYQQSLDQGLQFLIQYYNGEERAKGNILERFSAQQFPDLHSELNLSSLELGDSALYFCASSAGGATEQFFGPGTRLTVL.

The J gene is TRBJ1-1, the V gene TRBV24-1, with D tentatively TRBD1 (6 bases). Germline V gene lookup returns CDR1 KGHDR and CDR2 SFDVKD. V was cut by 9 bases and J by 1 base, with 11 bases left in between. This CDR3 comprises 13 residues. CDR3 amino acids: CATQDRRNTEAFF. The CDR3 DNA reads as TGTGCCACCCAAGACAGGAGGAACACTGAAGCTTTCTTT.

The chain carries TRBV9 and TRBJ2-4; TRBD2 agrees at 8 bases. The CDR3 extends over 17 amino acids. Germline V gene sequence: CDR1 SGDLS, CDR2 YYNGEE. The V segment lost 0 bases and the J segment 2 bases; nucleotides outside the gene matches: 7. The CDR3 spells CASSVELCGGTKNIQYF. The CDR3 DNA sequence: TGTGCCAGCAGCGTAGAGTTGTGCGGGGGGACCAAAAACATTCAGTACTTC.

CDR3 bases: TGTGCCAGCAGCGGATCGCCGGGGCTAGCGGGGGCATACGAGCAGTACTTC. It specifies CASSGSPGLAGAYEQYF. This chain connects TRBV9 to TRBJ2-7; the match to TRBD2 covers 10 bases. CDR1 and CDR2 (germline): SGDLS, YYNGEE. V lost 3 bases to trimming and J lost 4 bases; unmatched junction nucleotides: 13. The CDR3 is 17 residues long.

J is TRBJ1-3 and V is TRBV2; a weak D match, TRBD1 (6 bases). V was trimmed by 7 bases and J by 0 bases, leaving 10 bases between them. The CDR3 covers 14 residues. CDR1 is SNHLY, CDR2 FYNNEI, per germline. CDR3 DNA sequence: TGTGCCAGCACACAGGGTTTCTCTGGAAACACCATATATTTT. Translated: CASTQGFSGNTIYF.

CDR3 coding DNA: TGTGCCAGCAGACTTAAAACAGATACGCAGTATTTT. Translation gives CASRLKTDTQYF. This chain links TRBV7-9 with TRBJ2-3; D not certain. The V gene lost 6 bases and the J gene lost 3 bases, with 7 bases spanning the gap. The CDR3 has 12 residues. Germline CDR1 and CDR2: SEHNR and FQNEAQ (reference sequence).

The CDR3 DNA is TGTGCCAGCAGCCTGCCCGGTGGGGCGGGAAACACCATATATTTT. Amino acids: CASSLPGGAGNTIYF. The chain couples TRBV7-9 to TRBJ1-3, with D possibly being TRBD1 (5 bases). V shed 5 bases and J shed 4 bases, with 15 bases lying between them. Germline CDR1 is SEHNR and CDR2 is FQNEAQ (reference sequence). The CDR3 has 15 amino acids.

This chain uses TRBV5-8 with TRBJ2-1; 8 bases line up with TRBD1. The trim removed 4 bases at V and 5 bases at J, leaving 8 bases unmatched. This CDR3 is 15 amino acids long. Germline CDR1 reads SGHTS; CDR2 reads YDEGEE. This CDR3 is CASSLGQGANNEQFF. CDR3 coding DNA: TGTGCCAGCAGCCTAGGACAGGGTGCTAACAATGAGCAGTTCTTC.

Regarding this clone: Mismatch with germline at one junction end may stem from a read error. J is TRBJ1-4 and V is TRBV2; D is perhaps TRBD1 (5 bases). Germline values: CDR1 SNHLY, CDR2 FYNNEI. This CDR3 contains 16 residues. CDR3 coding DNA: TGTGCCAGCAGTGAAAGGATGGGGCTTTTAAATGAAGAACTGTTTTTT. Encoded protein: CASSERMGLLNEELFF.

The chain joins TRBV9 to TRBJ2-3; D might be TRBD1 (6 bases). This CDR3 has 16 amino acids. Germline CDR1 reads SGDLS; CDR2 reads YYNGEE. Trimming cost V 3 bases and J 0 bases, with 14 bases left between them. The CDR3 DNA is TGTGCCAGCAGCGGTCAGACAGGTGATAGCACAGATACGCAGTATTTT. Encoded protein: CASSGQTGDSTDTQYF.

A single count supports this clone. The chain has TRBV27 and TRBJ2-7, with D unresolved. Germline CDR1 and CDR2: MNHEY and SMNVEV (reference sequence). V gave up 7 bases and J gave up 3 bases, with 4 bases separating them. The CDR3 runs 10 residues. This CDR3 reads CASIHYEQYF. In DNA form, the CDR3 reads TGTGCCAGCATTCACTACGAGCAGTACTTC.

The chain has TRBV7-3 and TRBJ2-6, with TRBD2 as a possible D gene (6 bases). Germline V gene lookup returns CDR1 SGHTA and CDR2 FQGTGA. The V end was cut by 2 bases, the J end by 0 bases, with 17 bases between. The CDR3 is 19 residues long. DNA of the CDR3: TGTGCCAGCAGCTTATTCCCGGGGGTAACCCTCTCTGGGGCCAACGTCCTGACTTTC. Translated, it gives CASSLFPGVTLSGANVLTF.

The chain employs TRBV5-5 and TRBJ2-3; the D gene is possibly TRBD1 (5 bases). Trimming left V 0 bases short and J 0 bases short, with 8 bases between. Germline assignment: CDR1 SGHKS and CDR2 YYEKEE (reference sequence). The CDR3 runs to 15 residues. The CDR3 bases are TGTGCCAGCAGCTTGGGACAGATTAGCACAGATACGCAGTATTTT. Encoded protein: CASSLGQISTDTQYF.

The chain uses TRBV20-1 and TRBJ2-2, with unresolved D. With 3 bases removed from V and 2 bases from J, the gap between germline ends came to 4 bases. The CDR3 is made up of 12 amino acids. Germline values: CDR1 DFQATT, CDR2 SNEGSKA (reference sequence). CDR3 loop: CSASLNTGELFF. The CDR3 nucleotides are TGCAGTGCTAGTTTAAACACCGGGGAGCTGTTTTTT.

The J gene is TRBJ2-6, the V gene TRBV4-1; a possible D gene is TRBD1 (6 bases). This CDR3 contains 19 residues. V gave up 1 base and J gave up 2 bases, with 18 bases separating them. Germline assignment: CDR1 MGHRA and CDR2 YSYEKL. CDR3 DNA sequence: TGCGCCAGCAGCCAAGTTGCTGCAGGGGTGTCTACTGGGGCCAACGTCCTGACTTTC. Its translation: CASSQVAAGVSTGANVLTF.

The chain links TRBV3-1 (or the pseudogene TRBV3-2) to TRBJ2-1; 8 nucleotides match TRBD2. V lost 0 bases to trimming and J lost 14 bases; unmatched junction nucleotides: 15. The germline CDR1 and CDR2 sequences are LGHDT and YNNKEL (reference sequence). The CDR3 sequence is 16 residues long. This chain's CDR3 is CASSQDFLLAGSDKFF. DNA for the CDR3: TGTGCCAGCAGCCAAGATTTCCTGCTAGCGGGCTCCGATAAGTTCTTC.

This clone was seen only a few times. This chain connects TRBV1 to TRBJ2-5; the tabulated D call, TRBD2, remains unverified against the DNA. TRBV1 is flagged as a pseudogene. This CDR3 is built from 15 residues. The CDR3 nucleotides are TGCACCAGCAGCCATCCCCACATAGGTAGCGGGGGCTCCTACTTC. It translates to CTSSHPHIGSGGSYF.

This rearrangement joins TRBV6-5 to TRBJ1-1; 8 bases match TRBD1. V gave up 6 bases and J gave up 5 bases; unmatched junction bases: 8. The CDR3 runs to 14 residues. Germline values: CDR1 MNHEY, CDR2 SVGAGI. CDR3 sequence (DNA): TGTGCCAGCAGGCCAGGGGGCGCGGGGACTGAAGCTTTCTTT. This sequence encodes CASRPGGAGTEAFF.

This sequence joins TRBV29-1 and TRBJ2-1, with TRBD2 matching 9 bases. V shed 4 bases, J shed 8 bases, and the junction held 27 bases outside the gene matches. Germline values: CDR1 SQVTM, CDR2 ANQGSEA. The length of the CDR3 is 20 residues. The CDR3 DNA sequence: TGCAGCGTTGGGTTTAGGCGGGGGGGCCTGAAGCCCCAGCCCAGCGATGAGCAGTTCTTC. This codes for CSVGFRRGGLKPQPSDEQFF.

The chain has TRBV11-2 and TRBJ2-7; 11 nucleotides agree with TRBD1. Germline lookup yields CDR1 SGHAT and CDR2 FQNNGV. The CDR3 extends over 15 amino acids. With 4 bases clipped from V and 6 bases from J, the junction kept 8 bases outside the gene matches. The CDR3 sequence is CASSSPGQGVREQYF. CDR3 nucleotides: TGTGCCAGCAGCTCTCCGGGACAGGGGGTTCGCGAGCAGTACTTC.

The chain carries TRBV5-1 and TRBJ2-1; TRBD2 agrees at 12 bases. Germline V gene lookup returns CDR1 SGHRS and CDR2 YFSETQ. This CDR3 region has 15 residues. The J segment lost 9 bases and the V segment lost 4 bases, leaving 8 bases of the junction unmatched. The CDR3 loop is CASSALAGGPTEQFF. As DNA, the CDR3 is TGCGCCAGCAGCGCCCTAGCGGGGGGGCCTACTGAGCAGTTCTTC.

The rearrangement links TRBV24-1 to TRBJ2-1; TRBD1 matches at 10 bases. CDR1 is KGHDR, CDR2 SFDVKD, per germline. The CDR3 covers 14 residues. J lost 4 bases, V lost 4 bases, and 0 bases had no gene match. CDR3 region: CATSEGQGYNEQFF. The DNA for the CDR3 is TGTGCCACCAGTGAGGGACAGGGGTACAATGAGCAGTTCTTC.